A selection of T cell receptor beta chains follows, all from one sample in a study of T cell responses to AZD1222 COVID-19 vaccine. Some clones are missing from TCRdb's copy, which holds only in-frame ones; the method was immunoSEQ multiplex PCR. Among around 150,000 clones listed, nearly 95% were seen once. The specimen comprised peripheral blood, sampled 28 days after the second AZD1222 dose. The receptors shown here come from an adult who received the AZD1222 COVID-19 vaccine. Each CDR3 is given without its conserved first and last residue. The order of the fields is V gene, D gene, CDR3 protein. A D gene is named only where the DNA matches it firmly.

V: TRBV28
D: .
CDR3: ASSLWGLTYNEQF

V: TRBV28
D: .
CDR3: ASRARGDPYNEQF

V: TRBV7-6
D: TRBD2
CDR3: ASRFGGRASTDTQY

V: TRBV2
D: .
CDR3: ASSLGFQGSQPQH

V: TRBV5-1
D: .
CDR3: ASSLESGYQPQH

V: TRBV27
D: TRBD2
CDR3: ASSSNSQREGPYEQY

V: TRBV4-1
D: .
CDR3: ASSQSDRSNQPQH

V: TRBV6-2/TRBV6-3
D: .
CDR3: ASSYSGYHYEQY

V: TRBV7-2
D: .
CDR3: ASSLGVSPGQSYGYT

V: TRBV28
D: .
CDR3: ASSSLGGNYGYT

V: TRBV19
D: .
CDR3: ASSSGASGETQY

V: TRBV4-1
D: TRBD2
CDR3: ASSQVRTSGVTGELF

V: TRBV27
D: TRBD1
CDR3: ASSGGMADRGQVSWSTEAF

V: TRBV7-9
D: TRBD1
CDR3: ASSPIDRGTKYT

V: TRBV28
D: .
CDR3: ASSVLWRPSYEQY

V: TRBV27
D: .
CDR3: ASSFTGTSSGNTIY

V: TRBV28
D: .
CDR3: ASSPPSNSPLH

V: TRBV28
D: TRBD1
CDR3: ASRATGGVYGYT

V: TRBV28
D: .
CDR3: ASSLMGGDQPQH

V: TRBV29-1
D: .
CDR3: SVGDTGELF

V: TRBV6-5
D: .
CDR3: ASSYSTGNTIY

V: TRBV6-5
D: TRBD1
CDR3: ASSSRGNQPQH

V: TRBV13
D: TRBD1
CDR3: ASSLRDRTEAF